The 28 T cell receptor beta chains presented below share a single source sample, sequenced in a study of blood T cell repertoires in COVID-19 (dated by TCRdb to the early 2020s). The library was generated by the immunoSEQ multiplex PCR assay. TCRdb limited this immuneACCESS table to in-frame rearrangements with V and J called. A share of clones is missing; checked studies link under half to unresolved V genes, and the rest is unexplained. For this sample the table gives 150,000 to 160,000 clones, of which around 82% were detected only once. Jointly, the top ten make up roughly 0.6% of the sample. Material for sequencing was peripheral blood. Receptor source: a man aged 60 to 69 with COVID-19, enrolled during active disease.

The chain uses TRBV2 and TRBJ1-5, with a tentative D call TRBD1 (5 bases). This CDR3 has 14 residues. Germline lookup yields CDR1 SNHLY and CDR2 FYNNEI. The V gene lost 6 bases and the J gene lost 5 bases, with 14 bases spanning the gap. CDR3 DNA sequence: TGTGCCAGCAGCCTTTGGACATCCGATCAGCCCCAGCATTTT. This codes for CASSLWTSDQPQHF. The variable domain in full, completed from reference TRBV2 and TRBJ1-5, reads EPEVTQTPSHQVTQMGQEVILRCVPISNHLYFYWYRQILGQKVEFLVSFYNNEISEKSEIFDDQFSVERPDGSNFTLKIRSTKLEDSAMYFCASSLWTSDQPQHFGDGTRLSIL.

The gene calls are TRBV29-1 and TRBJ2-7, with 7 nucleotides matching TRBD2. The germline V gene has CDR1 SQVTM and CDR2 ANQGSEA. V was clipped by 7 bases and J by 0 bases; unmatched bases: 9. CDR3 size: 14 residues. This chain's CDR3 is CSAGGTVSSYEQYF. CDR3 DNA sequence: TGCAGCGCCGGGGGGACCGTGAGCTCCTACGAGCAGTACTTC.

J is TRBJ1-5 and V is TRBV27; D remains unclear. Between the trimmed V and J ends, which lost 2 bases and 2 bases, there was a span of 13 bases. This CDR3 has 16 residues. Germline V gives CDR1 MNHEY, CDR2 SMNVEV (reference sequence). The CDR3 region is CASSLREPSGNQPQHF. DNA for the CDR3: TGTGCCAGCAGTTTACGAGAACCTTCGGGCAATCAGCCCCAGCATTTT.

The chain couples TRBV7-6 to TRBJ1-3; a possible D gene is TRBD1 (5 bases). Trimming removed 1 base at V and 2 bases at J, with 9 bases between. The CDR3 length is 15 residues. In germline, CDR1 is SGHVS, CDR2 FNYEAQ. The CDR3 DNA reads TGTGCCAGCAGCTTAGGGTGGGGGGCTGGAAACACCATATATTTT. This codes for CASSLGWGAGNTIYF.

The chain couples TRBV27 to TRBJ2-1; D might be TRBD2 (5 bases). Germline V gene data show CDR1 as MNHEY and CDR2 as SMNVEV (reference sequence). V was pared by 7 bases and J by 4 bases, with 17 bases between. The CDR3 consists of 15 residues. CDR3 protein: CASTGSGDKYNEQFF. In DNA, the CDR3 is TGTGCCAGCACGGGGAGCGGAGATAAATACAATGAGCAGTTCTTC.

This clone was observed a single time. The chain couples TRBV14 to TRBJ1-6, with 7 bases matching TRBD1. The CDR3 sequence is 14 residues long. Germline CDR1 is SGHDN and CDR2 is FVKESK. The V segment lost 10 bases and the J segment 9 bases; nucleotides outside the gene matches: 12. The CDR3 bases are TGTGCCAACGGGAGGGGGCGGTCCTCTTCACCCCTCCACTTT. Protein: CANGRGRSSSPLHF.

The rearrangement joins TRBV27 to TRBJ1-2; D unresolved. CDR1 and CDR2 (germline): MNHEY, SMNVEV (reference sequence). Trimming took 1 base from V and 2 from J, leaving 11 bases between them. CDR3 length equals 15 residues. CDR3 nucleotides: TGTGCCAGCAGTTTATATGAGGGATTAAACTATGGCTACACCTTC. Amino acids: CASSLYEGLNYGYTF.

This clone has just one count. The identical CDR3 is also encoded by other nucleotide sequences in the sample. The rearrangement joins TRBV6-1 to TRBJ1-4; D is ambiguous. The CDR3 length is 12 residues. V dropped 3 bases and J dropped 7 bases, with 6 bases sitting between them. Per germline, CDR1 MNHNS and CDR2 SASEGT. Written as DNA, the CDR3 is TGTGCCAGCAGTGAGTGGGCTGAAAAACTGTTTTTT. Protein: CASSEWAEKLFF.

The chain couples TRBV4-1 to TRBJ2-1; tentative D call: TRBD2 (6 bases). The V end was cut by 6 bases, the J end by 3 bases, with 21 bases between. The CDR3 length is 17 residues. The V gene's germline CDR1 is MGHRA and CDR2 YSYEKL. DNA for the CDR3: TGCGCCAGCAGTTTAGCCCCGACTAGTTCGGGCTACAATGAGCAGTTCTTC. Translation: CASSLAPTSSGYNEQFF.

This chain uses TRBV5-5 with TRBJ1-1, with 11 nucleotides matching TRBD1. There are 15 residues in the CDR3. Germline lookup yields CDR1 SGHKS and CDR2 YYEKEE (reference sequence). J was trimmed by 3 bases and V by 4 bases; bases with no gene match: 5. CDR3 nucleotide sequence: TGTGCCAGCAGCGTGGACAGGGGGCGAGACACTGAAGCTTTCTTT. Its protein product is CASSVDRGRDTEAFF.

V and J are TRBV18 and TRBJ1-4; TRBD1 aligns across 9 bases. Germline V gene sequence: CDR1 KGHSH, CDR2 LQKENI. The CDR3 runs 17 residues. Trimming removed 2 bases from V and 4 bases from J; junction bases left unmatched: 8. The CDR3 bases are TGTGCCAGCTCACCATCACGAAAGACAGGGGGTAATGAAAAACTGTTTTTT. It yields the protein CASSPSRKTGGNEKLFF. Supplemented by reference TRBV18 and TRBJ1-4, the full variable domain reads NAGVMQNPRHLVRRRGQEARLRCSPMKGHSHVYWYRQLPEEGLKFMVYLQKENIIDESGMPKERFSAEFPKEGPSILRIQQVVRGDSAAYFCASSPSRKTGGNEKLFFGSGTQLSVL.

V and J are TRBV28 and TRBJ1-6; D may be TRBD1 (5 bases). The CDR3 is 13 amino acids. Trimming cost V 8 bases and J 10 bases, with 15 bases left between them. The germline V gene has CDR1 MDHEN and CDR2 SYDVKM. In nucleotides, the CDR3 is TGTGCCAGCCTAAGAGGGGAGGGATCACCCCTCCACTTT. Protein product: CASLRGEGSPLHF.

In its sample, this clone was seen once. This chain connects TRBV12-3 or TRBV12-4 to TRBJ1-2; TRBD1 matches 7 bases. The CDR3 extends over 13 amino acids. Trimming took 6 bases from V and 6 from J; bases not matched to a gene: 7. The CDR3 here is CASSMDRIDGYTF. CDR3 coding DNA: TGTGCCAGCAGCATGGACAGGATCGATGGCTACACCTTC.

The V call is TRBV9, the J call TRBJ1-1, with D tentatively TRBD1 (5 bases). Trimming cost V 4 bases and J 5 bases, with 12 bases left between them. The CDR3 sequence is 13 residues long. Germline values: CDR1 SGDLS, CDR2 YYNGEE. The CDR3 DNA reads TGTGCCAGCAGCAATGGTGGGGGGACTGAAGCTTTCTTT. It codes for CASSNGGGTEAFF.

The gene calls are TRBV30 and TRBJ2-2; D is ambiguous. In germline, CDR1 is GTSNPN, CDR2 SVGIG (reference sequence). This CDR3 comprises 12 residues. V gave up 5 bases and J gave up 3 bases, with 7 bases separating them. CDR3 sequence reads: CAWHFDTGELFF. The CDR3 nucleotides read TGTGCCTGGCACTTCGACACCGGGGAGCTGTTTTTT. Full variable domain (missing parts from reference TRBV30 and TRBJ2-2): SQTIHQWPATLVQPVGSPLSLECTVEGTSNPNLYWYRQAAGRGLQLLFYSVGIGQISSEVPQNLSASRPQDRQFILSSKKLLLSDSGFYLCAWHFDTGELFFGEGSRLTVL.

This chain joins TRBV6-6 and TRBJ1-2; 7 bases agree with TRBD1. J gave up 5 bases and V 5 bases, and 8 bases lay outside the gene matches. Germline CDR1 is MNHNY and CDR2 is SVGAGI (reference sequence). The CDR3 contains 14 residues. The CDR3 bases are TGTGCCAGCAGTCCATCGACAGGGCAGTATGGCTACACCTTC. Protein: CASSPSTGQYGYTF.

This clone was seen once. V and J are TRBV6-2 or TRBV6-3 and TRBJ1-5, with TRBD1 as a possible D gene (5 bases). The CDR3 length is 14 residues. Trimming cost V 5 bases and J 2 bases, with 10 bases left between them. The germline CDR1 and CDR2 sequences are MNHEY and SVGEGT. CDR3 sequence: CASSRGSGNQPQHF. CDR3 DNA sequence: TGTGCCAGCAGTAGGGGATCCGGCAATCAGCCCCAGCATTTT.

This chain links TRBV4-2 with TRBJ2-1, with 13 bases matching TRBD2. With V trimmed by 0 bases and J by 7 bases, 12 bases remained unmatched. Germline CDR1 and CDR2: LGHNA and YNFKEQ. There are 19 residues in the CDR3. CDR3 in DNA: TGTGCCAGCAGCCAAGATAGTGGACTAGCGGGAGTGTCGGGAAATGAGCAGTTCTTC. This gives the protein CASSQDSGLAGVSGNEQFF.

CDR3 protein: CATSRDLGQDFGQPQHF. CDR3 in DNA: TGTGCCACCAGCAGAGATCTGGGACAGGATTTTGGTCAGCCCCAGCATTTT. The V gene is TRBV15, the J gene TRBJ1-5; 8 positions agree with TRBD1. The CDR3 runs 17 residues. V lost 0 bases and J lost 6; bases outside the gene matches: 10. Germline values: CDR1 LNHNV, CDR2 YYDKDF (reference sequence). The complete variable domain, with remaining parts taken from reference TRBV15 and TRBJ1-5, reads DAMVIQNPRYQVTQFGKPVTLSCSQTLNHNVMYWYQQKSSQAPKLLFHYYDKDFNNEADTPDNFQSRRPNTSFCFLDIRSPGLGDTAMYLCATSRDLGQDFGQPQHFGDGTRLSIL.

CDR3 nucleotides: TGTGCCAGCTCTCTACAGGGGGCTACGAATAACCCTGAAGCTTTCTTT. Amino acid sequence: CASSLQGATNNPEAFF. The chain employs TRBV18 and TRBJ1-1; 9 bases fit TRBD1. The CDR3 extends over 16 amino acids. V trimming: 6 bases; J trimming: 6 bases; junction bases outside the gene matches: 14. CDR1 is KGHSH and CDR2 is LQKENI in the germline V gene.

The chain couples TRBV5-4 to TRBJ1-4; TRBD1 matches at 8 bases. Trimming took 9 bases from V and 4 from J; bases not matched to a gene: 5. The CDR3 totals 13 residues. Germline V lookup: CDR1 SGHNT, CDR2 YYREEE (reference sequence). The DNA for the CDR3 is TGTGCCACCACAGGGGGTTTTAATGAAAAACTGTTTTTT. Its translation: CATTGGFNEKLFF.

The V gene is TRBV14, the J gene TRBJ2-5; 7 bases line up with TRBD2. The CDR3 has 14 residues. The germline V gene has CDR1 SGHDN and CDR2 FVKESK. V trimming: 4 bases; J trimming: 4 bases; junction bases outside the gene matches: 6. The CDR3 loop reads CASSPTSFGETQYF. The CDR3 DNA sequence: TGTGCCAGCAGCCCGACTAGCTTCGGAGAGACCCAGTACTTC. Full variable domain (rest looked up from reference TRBV14 and TRBJ2-5): EAGVTQFPSHSVIEKGQTVTLRCDPISGHDNLYWYRRVMGKEIKFLLHFVKESKQDESGMPNNRFLAERTGGTYSTLKVQPAELEDSGVYFCASSPTSFGETQYFGPGTRLLVL.

The V call is TRBV5-1, the J call TRBJ2-3; TRBD2 might be the D (6 bases). Germline assignment: CDR1 SGHRS and CDR2 YFSETQ. This CDR3 is built from 15 residues. Trimming pared 3 bases from V and 2 bases from J, leaving 13 bases between. In nucleotides, the CDR3 is TGCGCCAGCAGCTCAAATACGGGGGACACAGATACGCAGTATTTT. As protein: CASSSNTGDTDTQYF.

The CDR3 loop reads CASSKGPGREGSYEQYF. CDR3 nucleotide sequence: TGTGCCAGCAGCAAAGGCCCTGGCAGGGAGGGCTCCTACGAGCAGTACTTC. The rearrangement uses TRBV21-1 and TRBJ2-7; TRBD2 was called by the table and not checked on the DNA. TRBV21-1 is noted as a pseudogene. CDR3 size: 17 residues.

This clone was seen only once. The V gene is TRBV29-1, the J gene TRBJ1-1, with 8 bases matching TRBD1. J was trimmed by 5 bases and V by 6 bases; bases with no gene match: 11. Germline V lookup: CDR1 SQVTM, CDR2 ANQGSEA. CDR3 length: 14 residues. CDR3 coding DNA: TGCAGCGTGGGGATAGACAGGGGCAGGACTGAAGCTTTCTTT. Translation: CSVGIDRGRTEAFF.

V gene TRBV4-2 combines with J gene TRBJ1-3, with no clear D. Trimming removed 0 bases at V and 2 bases at J, with 11 bases between. Germline V gene lookup returns CDR1 LGHNA and CDR2 YNFKEQ. This CDR3 is 16 amino acids long. CDR3 protein: CASSQDDAVPGNTIYF. CDR3 DNA sequence: TGTGCCAGCAGCCAAGACGACGCGGTCCCTGGAAACACCATATATTTT.

A single count supports this clone. The gene calls are TRBV11-2 and TRBJ1-2; maybe TRBD1 (6 bases). Germline CDR1 SGHAT, CDR2 FQNNGV. The V end lost 5 bases, the J end lost 8 bases, and 18 bases lay between the germline ends. CDR3 size: 14 residues. CDR3 sequence reads: CASSPGGAQRGYTF. As DNA, the CDR3 is TGTGCCAGCAGCCCTGGGGGGGCGCAAAGGGGCTACACCTTC.

The chain is built from TRBV28 and TRBJ2-2; 9 bases fit TRBD2. Germline values: CDR1 MDHEN, CDR2 SYDVKM. This CDR3 has 19 residues. The junction had 15 bases not matched to a gene; V was cut back by 5 bases and J by 2 bases. The DNA of the CDR3 is TGTGCCAGCAGTCCATACCCGAGCGGGGGGCTTTCAAACACCGGGGAGCTGTTTTTT. Its protein is CASSPYPSGGLSNTGELFF.